These 6 T cell receptor beta chains originate from one sample sequenced in a study of early T cells in non-severe SARS-CoV-2 infection. Via MiXCR, TCRdb re-called the 5' RACE reads, giving one row per CDR3 protein. This sample has tens of thousands of distinct CDR3 sequences, with 12% found just once. Source material: whole blood. The receptors were sampled from an adult who was a healthcare worker with PCR-confirmed SARS-CoV-2 infection or an uninfected control (not recorded which).

In this sample, this clonotype turned up a few times. This chain links TRBV5-1 with TRBJ1-1; D gene unclear. The CDR3 length is 14 residues. Per germline, CDR1 SGHRS and CDR2 YFSETQ. V gave up 4 bases and J gave up 4 bases, with 14 bases separating them. The CDR3 sequence: CASSPIKTATEAFF. CDR3 nucleotide sequence: TGCGCCAGCAGCCCTATTAAGACGGCCACTGAAGCTTTCTTT.

In its sample, this clonotype was seen many times. The chain employs TRBV2 and TRBJ2-3; TRBD2 is a possible D gene (6 bases). V shed 4 bases and J shed 2 bases, with 10 bases lying between them. Germline V CDR1 and CDR2: SNHLY, FYNNEI. The CDR3 consists of 14 residues. In DNA form, the CDR3 reads TGTGCCAGCAGTGGTTGGCGGGACACAGATACGCAGTATTTT. Residues: CASSGWRDTDTQYF.

This clonotype has at least ten counts. The J gene is TRBJ1-2, the V gene TRBV5-1, with 7 bases matching TRBD1. Germline values: CDR1 SGHRS, CDR2 YFSETQ. The J segment lost 2 bases and the V segment lost 5 bases, leaving 9 bases of the junction unmatched. This CDR3 is 15 amino acids long. CDR3 nucleotide sequence: TGCGCCAGCAGGGCCTCCGGGACAGAGAACTATGGCTACACCTTC. Its protein is CASRASGTENYGYTF.

This clonotype has a handful of counts. This sequence joins TRBV29-1 and TRBJ2-3, with TRBD2 matching over 15 bases. The CDR3 length is 17 residues. Trimming at V came to 5 bases and at J to 7 bases, leaving 13 bases not matched to a gene. Germline lookup yields CDR1 SQVTM and CDR2 ANQGSEA. The CDR3, as DNA: TGCAGCGTTACACTCTCCGGGACTAGCGGGGGGATGAATACGCAGTATTTT. Amino acid sequence: CSVTLSGTSGGMNTQYF.

This clonotype was seen a handful of times. CDR3 in amino acids: CASSPTPGITEAFF. The CDR3 region has the DNA TGTGCCAGCAGCCCCACGCCAGGGATTACTGAAGCTTTCTTT. The chain has TRBV7-2 and TRBJ1-1, with D possibly TRBD1 on 5 matching bases. CDR3 length: 14 amino acids. Trimming took off 5 bases at V and 5 bases at J, with 15 bases between the two ends. CDR1 is SGHTA and CDR2 is FQGNSA in the germline V gene.

This clonotype was found many times. The V call is TRBV6-2 or TRBV6-3, the J call TRBJ2-1; D unclear. Trimming stripped 8 bases from V and 0 bases from J, with 11 bases between. Germline V gene data show CDR1 as MNHEY and CDR2 as SVGEGT. The CDR3 covers 14 residues. The CDR3 DNA is TGTGCCAGCTCGGAGAGAAGCTCCTACAATGAGCAGTTCTTC. It translates to CASSERSSYNEQFF.